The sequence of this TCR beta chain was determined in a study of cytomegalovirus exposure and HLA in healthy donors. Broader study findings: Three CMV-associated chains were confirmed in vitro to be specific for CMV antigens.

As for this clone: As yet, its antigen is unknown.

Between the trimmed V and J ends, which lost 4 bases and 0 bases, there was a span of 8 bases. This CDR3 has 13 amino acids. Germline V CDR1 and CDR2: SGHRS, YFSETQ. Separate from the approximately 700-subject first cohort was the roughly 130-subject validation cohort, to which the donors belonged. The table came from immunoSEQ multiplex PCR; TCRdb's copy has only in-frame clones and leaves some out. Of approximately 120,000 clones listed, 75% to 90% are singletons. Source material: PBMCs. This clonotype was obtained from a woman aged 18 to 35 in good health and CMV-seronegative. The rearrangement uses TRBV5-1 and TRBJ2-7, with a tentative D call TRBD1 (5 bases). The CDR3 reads CASSRQSSYEQYF. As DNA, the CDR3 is TGCGCCAGCAGCCGACAGAGCTCCTACGAGCAGTACTTC.